The next 31 T cell receptor beta chains were all read from a single sample in a study of cytomegalovirus exposure and HLA in healthy donors. Profiling relied on immunoSEQ multiplex PCR, and the TCRdb table lists in-frame clones only, not all of them. The table shows about 200,000 clones, with around nine tenths occurring only once. Sample: PBMCs. These receptors originate from a woman under 30 in good health and CMV-seropositive.

The CDR3 spells CASSPWDSPTGELFF. DNA for the CDR3: TGCGCCAGCAGCCCTTGGGACTCCCCCACCGGGGAGCTGTTTTTT. V gene TRBV4-1 combines with J gene TRBJ2-2, with D possibly being TRBD2 (6 bases). The CDR3 contains 15 residues. V dropped 4 bases and J dropped 4 bases, with 13 bases sitting between them. Germline V CDR1 and CDR2: MGHRA, YSYEKL.

The chain employs TRBV4-1 and TRBJ2-7, with 8 bases lining up with TRBD1. The junction had 11 bases not matched to a gene; V was cut back by 4 bases and J by 3 bases. CDR3 size: 16 residues. Germline V gives CDR1 MGHRA, CDR2 YSYEKL. CDR3 sequence (DNA): TGCGCCAGCAGCCCGCCCGGACAGGGAAAGAACTACGAGCAGTACTTC. Translating it yields CASSPPGQGKNYEQYF.

The chain combines TRBV11-1 with TRBJ1-1; the D is unclear. V was cut by 1 base and J by 5 bases, with 20 bases left in between. The CDR3 runs 17 residues. From germline, CDR1 is SGHAT and CDR2 FQDESV (reference sequence). The CDR3 region is CASSLGSWVPRETEAFF. The CDR3 coding sequence is TGTGCCAGCAGCTTAGGAAGTTGGGTCCCCCGGGAGACTGAAGCTTTCTTT. The variable domain in full, completed from reference TRBV11-1 and TRBJ1-1, reads EAEVAQSPRYKITEKSQAVAFWCDPISGHATLYWYRQILGQGPELLVQFQDESVVDDSQLPKDRFSAERLKGVDSTLKIQPAELGDSAMYLCASSLGSWVPRETEAFFGQGTRLTVV.

A few counts support this clone. This chain uses TRBV5-4 with TRBJ2-3, with D perhaps TRBD2 (6 bases). The CDR3 runs to 15 residues. The V gene's germline CDR1 is SGHNT and CDR2 YYREEE (reference sequence). V shed 6 bases and J shed 3 bases, with 17 bases lying between them. CDR3 in amino acids: CASTPAGRQTDTQYF. For the CDR3, the DNA is TGTGCCAGCACCCCAGCGGGCCGCCAAACAGATACGCAGTATTTT. The full variable domain, rest sourced from reference TRBV5-4 and TRBJ2-3, is ETGVTQSPTHLIKTRGQQVTLRCSSQSGHNTVSWYQQALGQGPQFIFQYYREEENGRGNFPPRFSGLQFPNYSSELNVNALELDDSALYLCASTPAGRQTDTQYFGPGTRLTVL.

Here the CDR3 DNA reads TGTGCCAGCAGCCGAGGGGGGGGGCGAATCCCCTATGGCTACACCTTC. Encoded protein: CASSRGGGRIPYGYTF. V is TRBV28 and J is TRBJ1-2, with D possibly being TRBD1 (6 bases). With 6 bases removed from V and 4 bases from J, the gap between germline ends came to 21 bases. CDR3 length equals 16 residues. CDR1 MDHEN and CDR2 SYDVKM come from the germline V gene.

V gene TRBV19 combines with J gene TRBJ1-2; tentative D call: TRBD1 (6 bases). There are 15 residues in the CDR3. CDR1 and CDR2 (germline): LNHDA, SQIVND (reference sequence). The V and J ends lost 3 bases and 2 bases respectively, with 13 bases between them. In nucleotides, the CDR3 is TGTGCCAGTAGTATGGGGCGGACAGTAAACTATGGCTACACCTTC. This codes for CASSMGRTVNYGYTF.

The V and J genes are TRBV2 and TRBJ2-1; 11 bases line up with TRBD2. CDR1 SNHLY and CDR2 FYNNEI come from the germline V gene. The CDR3 is 15 amino acids. J was trimmed by 7 bases and V by 4 bases; bases with no gene match: 6. In nucleotides, the CDR3 is TGTGCCAGCAGTGTACTAGCGGGAGTTCAGAATGAGCAGTTCTTC. Translated: CASSVLAGVQNEQFF.

CDR3 DNA: TGTGCCAGCAGCTTACCGGGGGCTAACTATGGCTACACCTTC. Translating gives CASSLPGANYGYTF. The chain links TRBV7-9 to TRBJ1-2; a possible D gene is TRBD1 (5 bases). The V gene lost 2 bases and the J gene lost 0 bases, with 7 bases spanning the gap. The germline V gene encodes CDR1 SEHNR and CDR2 FQNEAQ (reference sequence). CDR3 length: 14 residues.

The chain carries TRBV4-1 and TRBJ2-7; 7 positions agree with TRBD2. The germline gives CDR1 MGHRA, CDR2 YSYEKL. This CDR3 region has 15 residues. Trimming cost V 3 bases and J 1 base; bases outside gene matches: 6. CDR3 residues: CASSQGTMGSYEQYF. CDR3 nucleotides: TGCGCCAGCAGCCAGGGGACTATGGGGTCCTACGAGCAGTACTTC.

The chain uses TRBV10-1 and TRBJ2-7, with D possibly being TRBD1 (5 bases). The V gene's germline CDR1 is WNHNN and CDR2 SYGVQD (reference sequence). With 3 bases removed from V and 2 bases from J, the gap between germline ends came to 14 bases. This CDR3 region has 15 residues. CDR3 sequence: CASSDRMTDTYEQYF. The CDR3 DNA reads TGCGCCAGCAGTGACCGGATGACAGATACCTACGAGCAGTACTTC.

The chain couples TRBV9 to TRBJ1-4; weak D call: TRBD1 (5 bases). The CDR3 loop spans 15 amino acids. CDR1 and CDR2 from the germline V gene are SGDLS and YYNGEE. The V gene lost 0 bases and the J gene lost 4 bases, with 10 bases spanning the gap. The CDR3 loop is CASSVGGSRNEKLFF. The CDR3 DNA reads as TGTGCCAGCAGCGTAGGGGGCAGCCGTAATGAAAAACTGTTTTTT.

The chain links TRBV4-1 to TRBJ1-2, with 7 bases aligning to TRBD1. The ends lost 2 bases at V and 8 bases at J; junction bases unmatched: 11. The length of the CDR3 is 15 residues. CDR1 is MGHRA, CDR2 YSYEKL, per germline. CDR3 residues: CASSQISTGRKGYTF. In DNA form, the CDR3 reads TGCGCCAGCAGCCAAATTTCGACAGGGCGCAAAGGCTACACCTTC.

The gene calls are TRBV28 and TRBJ1-5; D might be TRBD1 (6 bases). The germline gives CDR1 MDHEN, CDR2 SYDVKM. Deletions cut 5 bases from V and 6 bases from J, with 17 bases between. The CDR3 is 15 amino acids. DNA for the CDR3: TGTGCCAGCAGTCTTCGACAGGTGGGCGCTCAGCCCCAGCATTTT. This sequence encodes CASSLRQVGAQPQHF.

In its sample, this clone was seen once. This sequence joins TRBV27 and TRBJ2-7; TRBD1 matches at 9 bases. V shed 6 bases and J 3 bases; nucleotides not matched to a gene: 6. This CDR3 region has 14 residues. Germline CDR1 MNHEY, CDR2 SMNVEV (reference sequence). The CDR3 is CASSPGDRDYEQYF. The DNA for the CDR3 is TGTGCCAGCAGCCCAGGGGACAGGGACTACGAGCAGTACTTC.

The V call is TRBV19, the J call TRBJ2-7, with 11 bases lining up with TRBD2. Germline trimming cut 7 bases from V and 2 bases from J; bases unmatched to any gene: 7. Per germline, CDR1 LNHDA and CDR2 SQIVND (reference sequence). This CDR3 is built from 15 residues. This chain's CDR3 is CASNPGGLAAYEQYF. Written as DNA, the CDR3 is TGTGCCAGTAACCCCGGGGGACTAGCGGCCTACGAGCAGTACTTC.

V and J are TRBV9 and TRBJ2-1, with 7 bases aligning to TRBD2. Germline V gene lookup returns CDR1 SGDLS and CDR2 YYNGEE. CDR3 length equals 15 residues. Germline trimming cut 3 bases from V and 8 bases from J; bases unmatched to any gene: 11. CDR3 bases: TGTGCCAGCAGCGCCCCGGCGGGAGTTGTCGATGAGCAGTTCTTC. This translates into CASSAPAGVVDEQFF.

The chain recombines TRBV4-1 with TRBJ1-5; 9 bases fit TRBD1. The CDR3 has 15 residues. Germline CDR1 is MGHRA and CDR2 is YSYEKL. Trimming at V came to 0 bases and at J to 5 bases, leaving 2 bases not matched to a gene. CDR3 amino acids: CASSQDDRGYQPQHF. Written as DNA, the CDR3 is TGCGCCAGCAGCCAAGATGACAGGGGGTATCAGCCCCAGCATTTT.

A remark on this clone: One end of the junction does not line up with germline, which may come from a read error. V is TRBV27 and J is TRBJ2-5; 12 nucleotides match TRBD2. In germline, CDR1 is MNHEY, CDR2 SMNVEV (reference sequence). This CDR3 has 18 residues. CDR3 region: CASSLRLAGDPYQETQYF. The CDR3 DNA sequence: TGTGCCAGCAGTCTAAGACTAGCGGGAGATCCGTACCAAGAGACCCAATACTTC.

This chain connects TRBV7-2 to TRBJ2-7; no clear D. The CDR3 contains 13 residues. Trimming removed 4 bases at V and 3 bases at J, with 10 bases between. Per the germline V gene, CDR1 is SGHTA and CDR2 is FQGNSA. CDR3 residues: CASSSRNFYEQYF. The CDR3 DNA reads TGTGCCAGCAGCTCTAGAAATTTCTACGAGCAGTACTTC.

The rearrangement uses TRBV10-1 and TRBJ2-7; D is possibly TRBD1 (5 bases). The V end was cut by 6 bases, the J end by 2 bases, with 11 bases between. This CDR3 contains 13 residues. Germline-derived CDR1 and CDR2 are WNHNN and SYGVQD (reference sequence). CDR3 sequence: CASSTGGTYEQYF. In DNA form, the CDR3 reads TGCGCCAGCAGCACAGGTGGGACCTACGAGCAGTACTTC.

The chain recombines TRBV28 with TRBJ1-1, with TRBD1 identical over 9 bases. CDR1 and CDR2 from the germline V gene are MDHEN and SYDVKM. Unmatched junction bases numbered 8, after V lost 6 bases and J lost 3 bases. The CDR3 is 15 residues long. The CDR3 DNA is TGTGCCAGCAGAGCCCGAGGACAGGGGCACACTGAAGCTTTCTTT. This gives the protein CASRARGQGHTEAFF.

V usage is TRBV9 and J usage is TRBJ2-1; D possibly corresponds to TRBD2 (7 bases). V lost 0 bases, J lost 6 bases, and 19 bases lay in between. Germline-derived CDR1 and CDR2 are SGDLS and YYNGEE. This CDR3 has 17 residues. The CDR3 sequence is CASSVEGNREGGNEQFF. In nucleotides, the CDR3 is TGTGCCAGCAGCGTAGAGGGAAACAGGGAGGGGGGCAATGAGCAGTTCTTC.

The V call is TRBV19, the J call TRBJ1-2; D unclear. Germline-derived CDR1 and CDR2 are LNHDA and SQIVND (reference sequence). The CDR3 has 12 amino acids. Trimming stripped 1 base from V and 8 bases from J, with 8 bases between. The CDR3 DNA reads as TGTGCCAGTAGTATAGGAGGGAAGGGCTACACCTTC. This encodes CASSIGGKGYTF.

The chain uses TRBV19 and TRBJ1-1; TRBD1 might be the D (6 bases). Trimming pared 10 bases from V and 1 base from J, leaving 16 bases between. Germline CDR1 is LNHDA and CDR2 is SQIVND (reference sequence). The CDR3 has 14 residues. CDR3 amino acids: CATRRGGGNTEAFF. The CDR3, as DNA: TGTGCCACCCGAAGGGGAGGGGGGAACACTGAAGCTTTCTTT.

The rearrangement uses TRBV4-1 and TRBJ2-5, with 8 bases matching TRBD2. The V gene's germline CDR1 is MGHRA and CDR2 YSYEKL. The junction had 6 bases not matched to a gene; V was cut back by 4 bases and J by 5 bases. The length of the CDR3 is 14 residues. In nucleotides, the CDR3 is TGCGCCAGCAGCCCAACGGGAGGGCCGGAGACCCAGTACTTC. Its protein product is CASSPTGGPETQYF.

The V gene is TRBV9, the J gene TRBJ2-5, with D perhaps TRBD1 (7 bases). The V gene lost 4 bases and the J gene lost 2 bases, with 15 bases spanning the gap. The CDR3 contains 15 residues. The germline CDR1 and CDR2 sequences are SGDLS and YYNGEE. CDR3 in amino acids: CASSPGDRLQETQYF. The CDR3 region has the DNA TGTGCCAGCAGCCCGGGGGACAGACTTCAAGAGACCCAGTACTTC. Drawing the rest from reference TRBV9 and TRBJ2-5, the complete variable domain is DSGVTQTPKHLITATGQRVTLRCSPRSGDLSVYWYQQSLDQGLQFLIQYYNGEERAKGNILERFSAQQFPDLHSELNLSSLELGDSALYFCASSPGDRLQETQYFGPGTRLLVL.

Concerning this clone itself: One end of the junction is discordant with germline, which a read error may explain. This sequence joins TRBV5-6 and TRBJ2-7; 12 nucleotides align to TRBD1. CDR3 length: 14 residues. Germline CDR1 SGHDT, CDR2 YYEEEE. CDR3 loop: CASSLGQGAREQYF. CDR3 DNA: TGTGCCAGCAGTTTGGGACAGGGGGCGAGAGAGCAGTACTTC.

V is TRBV9 and J is TRBJ2-5, with 11 bases aligning to TRBD2. Looked up from germline, CDR1 is SGDLS and CDR2 is YYNGEE. The CDR3 consists of 16 residues. With V trimmed by 2 bases and J by 4 bases, 7 bases remained unmatched. CDR3 loop: CASSVSLAGEGETQYF. CDR3 coding DNA: TGTGCCAGCAGCGTCTCACTAGCGGGAGAGGGAGAGACCCAGTACTTC. Full variable domain (rest looked up from reference TRBV9 and TRBJ2-5): DSGVTQTPKHLITATGQRVTLRCSPRSGDLSVYWYQQSLDQGLQFLIQYYNGEERAKGNILERFSAQQFPDLHSELNLSSLELGDSALYFCASSVSLAGEGETQYFGPGTRLLVL.

V and J are TRBV10-2 and TRBJ2-2, with 11 bases matching TRBD1. The CDR3 totals 18 residues. The trim removed 5 bases at V and 5 bases at J, leaving 13 bases unmatched. CDR1 WSHSY and CDR2 SAAADI come from the germline V gene. CDR3 amino acids: CASSNAPGQGVQTGELFF. In nucleotides, the CDR3 is TGCGCCAGCAGTAACGCCCCGGGACAGGGGGTCCAGACCGGGGAGCTGTTTTTT.

The rearrangement uses TRBV4-1 and TRBJ2-7, with D possibly being TRBD1 (6 bases). The CDR3 sequence is 14 residues long. Germline CDR1 MGHRA, CDR2 YSYEKL. V dropped 3 bases and J dropped 5 bases, with 14 bases sitting between them. For the CDR3, the DNA is TGCGCCAGCAGCCATCTACAGGGCATCCACGAGCAGTACTTC. Amino acid sequence: CASSHLQGIHEQYF.

The chain carries TRBV29-1 and TRBJ2-7; D is uncertain. The ends were cut back, 6 bases at V and 6 bases at J, with 9 bases in the middle. This CDR3 is 10 amino acids long. Germline CDR1 reads SQVTM; CDR2 reads ANQGSEA. The CDR3 sequence is CSVTGSEQYF. In nucleotides, the CDR3 is TGCAGCGTAACCGGGTCCGAGCAGTACTTC.